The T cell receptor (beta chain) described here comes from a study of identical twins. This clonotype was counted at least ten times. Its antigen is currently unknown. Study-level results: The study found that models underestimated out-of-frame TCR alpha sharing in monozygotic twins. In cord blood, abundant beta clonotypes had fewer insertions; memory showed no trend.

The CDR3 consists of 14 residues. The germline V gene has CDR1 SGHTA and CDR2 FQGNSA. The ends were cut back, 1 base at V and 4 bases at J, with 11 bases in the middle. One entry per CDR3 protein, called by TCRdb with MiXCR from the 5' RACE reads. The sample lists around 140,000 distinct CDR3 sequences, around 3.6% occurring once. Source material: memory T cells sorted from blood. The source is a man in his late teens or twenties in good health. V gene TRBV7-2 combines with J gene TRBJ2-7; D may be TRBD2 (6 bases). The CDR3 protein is CASSLVGGKYEQYF. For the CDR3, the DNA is TGTGCCAGCAGCTTAGTGGGCGGGAAATACGAGCAGTACTTC.